A selection of T cell receptor beta chains follows, all from one sample in a study of blood T cell repertoires in COVID-19. Here immunoSEQ multiplex PCR was the method, and the copy in TCRdb shows in-frame clones only, minus some. The sample lists 150,000 to 200,000 clones; over 75% were seen once. The specimen was PBMCs or T cells enriched from blood (not recorded which). The receptors originated from a man between 50 and 59 years old who had recovered from COVID-19. CDR3s include the opening cysteine and the closing phenylalanine or tryptophan. A D gene is named only where the DNA matches it firmly. A clone size is listed for some rows: how often the clone was seen (once, few, many), or a class if it is expanded.

TRBV14	TRBD2	-	TRBJ2-1	TGTGCCAGCAGTCTGGCGGGCGGGAGAGTTGATGAGCAGTTCTTC	CASSLAGGRVDEQFF
TRBV19	-	once	TRBJ1-5	TGTGCCAGTAGTTCCGGACAGAAAGGGCAGCCCCAGCATTTT	CASSSGQKGQPQHF
TRBV12-3/TRBV12-4	-	-	TRBJ1-1	TGTGCCAGCAGACTAGCCGTTGAAGCTTTCTTT	CASRLAVEAFF
TRBV19	-	few	TRBJ1-5	TGTGCCAGTAGTATGGAGAACGGCAATCAGCCCCAGCATTTT	CASSMENGNQPQHF
TRBV28	TRBD1	-	TRBJ1-1	TGTGCCAGCAGGAGAACAGGGGTTAGAAACACTGAAGCTTTCTTT	CASRRTGVRNTEAFF
TRBV9	-	-	TRBJ1-5	TGTGCCAGCTCCCCGACGGGGGGGAGTGGACAGCCCCAGCATTTT	CASSPTGGSGQPQHF
TRBV3-1/TRBV3-2	-	-	TRBJ2-2	TGTGCCAGCAGCAAATTAACCGGGGAGCTGTTTTTT	CASSKLTGELFF
TRBV6-5	TRBD1	-	TRBJ2-3	TGTGCCAGCAGTTACACCGGGACAGGCTCTACAGATACGCAGTATTTT	CASSYTGTGSTDTQYF
TRBV5-1	TRBD1	-	TRBJ1-4	TGCGCCAGCAGCCCGGGGACAGGAGAAAATGAAAAACTGTTTTTT	CASSPGTGENEKLFF
TRBV20-1	-	-	TRBJ1-2	TGCAGTGCTAGTTCGACACTTGCCGGCTACACCTTC	CSASSTLAGYTF
TRBV5-5	TRBD1	-	TRBJ1-5	TGTGCCAGCAGCTCGACAGGGAGCCGCAATCAGCCCCAGCATTTT	CASSSTGSRNQPQHF
TRBV2	-	-	TRBJ1-4	TGTGCCAGCAGTGAAGTGGAGTCAACTAATGAAAAACTGTTTTTT	CASSEVESTNEKLFF
TRBV6-6	-	few	TRBJ2-2	TGTGCCAGCAGTTGGGCGAGACGAACGAACACCGGGGAGCTGTTTTTT	CASSWARRTNTGELFF
TRBV5-1	TRBD1	-	TRBJ1-2	TGCGCCAGCAGCTCCCAGGACACAGGGGCGGACTATGGCTACACCTTC	CASSSQDTGADYGYTF
TRBV20-1	-	few	TRBJ2-7	TGCAGTGCCAGTTTAGGCAGGGGAAACGAGCAGTACTTC	CSASLGRGNEQYF
TRBV30	TRBD1	once	TRBJ1-5	TGTGCCTGGAGTGGAGGACAGGGAGGCAATCAGCCCCAGCATTTT	CAWSGGQGGNQPQHF
TRBV24-1	-	-	TRBJ2-1	TGTGCCACCAGTGATTTGGGGACTGGGACCTACAATGAGCAGTTCTTC	CATSDLGTGTYNEQFF
TRBV20-1	-	-	TRBJ1-2	TGCAGTGCTAGAGGGGCTGGAGGCTACACCTTC	CSARGAGGYTF
TRBV29-1	-	-	TRBJ1-2	TGCAGCGCGAAACAGCCTCGGAACGAGGGCTACACCTTC	CSAKQPRNEGYTF
TRBV3-1/TRBV3-2	-	-	TRBJ2-7	TGTGCCAGCAGCCAAGACGGCCTAGTCGGCGGCGAGCAGTACTTC	CASSQDGLVGGEQYF
TRBV27	TRBD1	-	TRBJ1-2	TGTGCCAGCAGTTCAGACAGGGGTAGCTACACCTTC	CASSSDRGSYTF
TRBV4-2	TRBD2	-	TRBJ2-7	TGTGCCAGCAGCCAAGGAGCGGGAGCAGTCTACGAGCAGTACTTC	CASSQGAGAVYEQYF
TRBV5-1	-	once	TRBJ1-3	TGCGCCAGCAGGGCCGGGATTGGAAACACCATATATTTT	CASRAGIGNTIYF
TRBV5-1	-	-	TRBJ2-3	TGCGCCAGCAGGGGGGGGCACGCAGATACGCAGTATTTT	CASRGGHADTQYF
TRBV2	-	-	TRBJ1-4	TGTGCCAGCCAAGCGGGACGGGGCGAAAAACTGTTTTTT	CASQAGRGEKLFF
TRBV23-1	-	-	TRBJ1-1	TGCGCCAGCAGTCAATCGTTCGGGGTTCTAACTGAAGCTTTCTTT	CASSQSFGVLTEAFF
TRBV5-1	-	-	TRBJ2-5	TGCGCCAGCAGCTCTGACAGCTCACAAGAGACCCAGTACTTC	CASSSDSSQETQYF
TRBV5-6	-	-	TRBJ1-2	TGTGCCAGCAGCTTGGTTCAGGGGCGTAACTATGGCTACACCTTC	CASSLVQGRNYGYTF
TRBV11-2	TRBD1	once	TRBJ2-5	TGTGCCAGCAGCTTACGGACAGGGGGTTGGGAGACCCAGTACTTC	CASSLRTGGWETQYF
TRBV19	-	-	TRBJ1-3	TGTGCCAGTAGTAACCAGCAGACCCTCCGACAGGACACCATATATTTT	CASSNQQTLRQDTIYF
TRBV6-5	TRBD2	-	TRBJ2-1	TGTGCCAGCAGTTACGGGACTAGCTACAATGAGCAGTTCTTC	CASSYGTSYNEQFF
TRBV14	-	-	TRBJ2-2	TGTGCCAGCAGCCAAGTAAGAGCGAACACCGGGGAGCTGTTTTTT	CASSQVRANTGELFF
TRBV6-1	-	-	TRBJ2-7	TGTGCCAGCAGTGAACAGGTCTACGAGCAGTACTTC	CASSEQVYEQYF
TRBV6-5	TRBD2	-	TRBJ2-1	TGTGCCACCCCCGGGAGGCCCTCCTACAATGAGCAGTTCTTC	CATPGRPSYNEQFF
TRBV19	TRBD2	-	TRBJ2-2	TGTGCCAGTAGTATAGGGGGGAGGGACACCGGGGAGCTGTTTTTT	CASSIGGRDTGELFF
TRBV6-2/TRBV6-3	-	-	TRBJ1-5	TGTGCCAGCAGCGCGGGGTTGAATCGGCCCCAGCATTTT	CASSAGLNRPQHF
TRBV5-4	-	-	TRBJ2-1	TGTGCCAGCAGCTTCAGGGCCGCCTACAATGAGCAGTTCTTC	CASSFRAAYNEQFF
TRBV7-3	TRBD1	-	TRBJ1-1	TGTGCCAGCAGCACAGGACAGGGGAACACTGAAGCTTTCTTT	CASSTGQGNTEAFF
TRBV7-2	-	-	TRBJ2-7	TGTGCCAGCAGCTCGTCTAGCTACGAGCAGTACTTC	CASSSSSYEQYF
TRBV7-8	TRBD1	once	TRBJ1-6	TGTGCCAGCAGCTACCCGGCGGGACAGGGAAATTCACCCCTCCACTTT	CASSYPAGQGNSPLHF
TRBV12-3/TRBV12-4	-	-	TRBJ1-2	TGTGCCAGCAGTTTTGCGGGGGATGGCTACACCTTC	CASSFAGDGYTF
TRBV4-1	-	-	TRBJ2-3	TGCGCCAGCAGCCAAGTCGAGGACTCAGATACGCAGTATTTT	CASSQVEDSDTQYF
TRBV5-6	TRBD1	-	TRBJ1-1	TGTGCCAGCAGCTTGGGTGGGGACAGGGTGGCTTTCTTT	CASSLGGDRVAFF
TRBV15	-	-	TRBJ1-5	TGTGCCACCAGCAGAGGGGTAGGGAGTAGGTGGCCCCAGCATTTT	CATSRGVGSRWPQHF
TRBV3-1/TRBV3-2	-	-	TRBJ1-6	TGTGCCAGCAGCCAAGTCGAGGGGGACTCACCCCTCCACTTT	CASSQVEGDSPLHF